These 27 T cell receptor beta chains came from one sample sequenced in a study of T-cell memory formation after mild COVID-19. MiXCR, run by TCRdb on the 5' RACE reads, gives a single entry per CDR3 protein. The sample has around 53,000 distinct CDR3 sequences, 12% seen once; the top ten hold about 25%. The sequenced sample consisted of PBMCs or a T cell subset sorted from them (not recorded which). The receptors stem from a man younger than 30 who had mild COVID-19 (a few samples of this study predate the infection). Cell type and time point are not known.

The chain recombines TRBV9 with TRBJ2-3; TRBD1 or TRBD2 may be the D gene (5 bases each). Trimming left V 0 bases short and J 5 bases short, with 13 bases between. The CDR3 covers 15 residues. Per germline, CDR1 SGDLS and CDR2 YYNGEE. The CDR3 DNA reads as TGTGCCAGCAGCGTAGGAGCGGCAGGGAAAGATACGCAGTATTTT. Its translation: CASSVGAAGKDTQYF.

In its sample, this clonotype was seen many times. V gene TRBV12-3 or TRBV12-4 combines with J gene TRBJ2-3, with D perhaps matching TRBD2 (6 bases). V lost 2 bases to trimming and J lost 3 bases, with 21 bases between them. This CDR3 region has 18 residues. The CDR3 DNA follows: TGTGCCAGCAGTTTACCGACGGCTTTGCGGGGCCTTACAGATACGCAGTATTTT. It is translated as CASSLPTALRGLTDTQYF.

The V call is TRBV7-2, the J call TRBJ2-3; D might be TRBD2 (6 bases). CDR3 length equals 15 residues. From germline, CDR1 is SGHTA and CDR2 FQGNSA. V was trimmed by 6 bases and J by 2 bases, leaving 15 bases between them. The CDR3 region has the DNA TGTGCCAGCAGACGGGCGGGACTTTCCACAGATACGCAGTATTTT. Amino acids: CASRRAGLSTDTQYF.

This clonotype was picked up many times. V gene TRBV4-1 combines with J gene TRBJ2-3, with 7 bases that match TRBD2. This CDR3 comprises 16 residues. Trimming removed 5 bases from V and 3 bases from J; junction bases left unmatched: 11. Germline CDR1 is MGHRA and CDR2 is YSYEKL. This CDR3 is CASSSPERGVTDTQYF. CDR3 nucleotide sequence: TGCGCCAGCAGCTCCCCAGAGCGGGGAGTTACAGATACGCAGTATTTT.

This clonotype came up a few times. This chain links TRBV5-1 with TRBJ1-1; 8 bases match TRBD1. Germline V gene sequence: CDR1 SGHRS, CDR2 YFSETQ. V shed 5 bases, J shed 11 bases, and the junction held 20 bases outside the gene matches. This CDR3 is 16 amino acids long. The chain's CDR3 is CASRASIGQGHFPAFF. The CDR3 region has the DNA TGCGCCAGCAGGGCTAGCATCGGACAGGGCCACTTTCCGGCTTTCTTT.

In its sample, this clonotype was seen many times. The gene calls are TRBV20-1 and TRBJ2-2; TRBD2 is a possible D gene (6 bases). The CDR3 has 15 residues. Germline V lookup: CDR1 DFQATT, CDR2 SNEGSKA (reference sequence). V lost 6 bases to trimming and J lost 4 bases, with 18 bases between them. The CDR3 loop reads CSARDFQRGTGELFF. CDR3 coding DNA: TGCAGTGCAAGGGACTTTCAGAGGGGCACCGGGGAGCTGTTTTTT.

The sample holds a few counts of this clonotype. The V call is TRBV28, the J call TRBJ1-2; D is unresolved. From germline, CDR1 is MDHEN and CDR2 SYDVKM. Trimming pared 4 bases from V and 4 bases from J, leaving 16 bases between. The CDR3 contains 15 residues. The CDR3 DNA follows: TGTGCCAGCAGTTCCTCAGGCAGGAGACTCTATGGCTACACCTTC. As protein: CASSSSGRRLYGYTF.

This clonotype was counted many times. J is TRBJ1-4 and V is TRBV5-1, with TRBD1 matching over 8 bases. The germline gives CDR1 SGHRS, CDR2 YFSETQ. The CDR3 is 15 residues long. V dropped 0 bases and J dropped 5; count of bases not matched to a gene: 3. In nucleotides, the CDR3 is TGCGCCAGCAGCTTGGGACAGGGGAGCAATGAAAAACTGTTTTTT. It translates to CASSLGQGSNEKLFF.

This rearrangement joins TRBV24-1 to TRBJ2-1, with D unresolved. Germline V gene sequence: CDR1 KGHDR, CDR2 SFDVKD. Trimming cost V 1 base and J 9 bases, with 6 bases left between them. The CDR3 loop spans 12 amino acids. CDR3 sequence (DNA): TGTGCCACCAGTGATTTTGGGTTTGAGCAGTTCTTC. It specifies CATSDFGFEQFF.

This clonotype appeared a few times. CDR3 sequence reads: CASSLDGYEQYV. CDR3 sequence (DNA): TGTGCCAGCAGTTTGGACGGCTACGAGCAGTACGTC. The rearrangement uses TRBV6-2 or TRBV6-3 and TRBJ2-7; D is unclear. CDR1 MNHEY and CDR2 SVGEGT come from the germline V gene. Trimming removed 4 bases at V and 3 bases at J, with 7 bases between. CDR3 size: 12 residues.

V is TRBV5-1 and J is TRBJ2-5, with 7 bases that match TRBD2. The length of the CDR3 is 15 residues. Germline V gene data show CDR1 as SGHRS and CDR2 as YFSETQ. J lost 3 bases, V lost 0 bases, and 5 bases had no gene match. CDR3 sequence (DNA): TGCGCCAGCAGCTTGGACGGGACTACCGAAGAGACCCAGTACTTC. Translating it yields CASSLDGTTEETQYF.

This chain uses TRBV10-3 with TRBJ2-3, with D unclear. Looked up from germline, CDR1 is ENHRY and CDR2 is SYGVKD. V shed 2 bases and J shed 2 bases, with 2 bases lying between them. The CDR3 has 12 amino acids. The CDR3 DNA reads TGTGCCATCAGTGAGAACACAGATACGCAGTATTTT. This sequence encodes CAISENTDTQYF.

This clonotype occurred a few times. The genes are TRBV5-1 and TRBJ2-1; D unclear. The CDR3 sequence is 12 residues long. With 1 base removed from V and 8 bases from J, the gap between germline ends came to 7 bases. The germline gives CDR1 SGHRS, CDR2 YFSETQ. In DNA form, the CDR3 reads TGCGCCAGCAGCTTGTCGTGGGATGAGCAGTTCTTC. Amino acids: CASSLSWDEQFF.

This clonotype was found a few times. The chain joins TRBV9 to TRBJ2-3; the D is unclear. V gave up 0 bases and J gave up 5 bases, with 4 bases separating them. Germline assignment: CDR1 SGDLS and CDR2 YYNGEE. The CDR3 totals 12 residues. The CDR3 here is CASSVVVDTQYF. The CDR3 nucleotides read TGTGCCAGCAGCGTAGTTGTAGATACGCAGTATTTT.

V is TRBV2 and J is TRBJ1-5; 8 bases map to TRBD1. CDR3 length: 14 amino acids. Germline CDR1 is SNHLY and CDR2 is FYNNEI. The V segment lost 5 bases and the J segment 7 bases; nucleotides outside the gene matches: 7. The CDR3 sequence is CASSLRGLGQPQHF. The CDR3 nucleotides are TGTGCCAGCAGTCTCAGGGGGCTAGGACAGCCCCAGCATTTT.

The table lists this clonotype with many counts. This chain links TRBV20-1 with TRBJ2-5, with 9 bases identical to TRBD2. CDR1 is DFQATT and CDR2 is SNEGSKA in the germline V gene (reference sequence). This CDR3 has 14 amino acids. V trimming: 0 bases; J trimming: 4 bases; junction bases outside the gene matches: 3. The CDR3 loop is CSARDLAGIETQYF. The CDR3 DNA reads as TGCAGTGCTAGAGATCTAGCGGGGATAGAGACCCAGTACTTC.

In its sample, this clonotype was seen a few times. The rearrangement joins TRBV12-5 to TRBJ2-3, with D possibly TRBD2 on 6 matching bases. Germline V CDR1 and CDR2: LGHNT, FRNRAP. There are 13 residues in the CDR3. V lost 8 bases and J 1 base, leaving 10 bases between the germline ends. The CDR3 spells CASSGGGTDTQYF. DNA of the CDR3: TGTGCTAGTAGTGGAGGGGGCACAGATACGCAGTATTTT. Drawing the rest from reference TRBV12-5 and TRBJ2-3, the complete variable domain is DARVTQTPRHKVTEMGQEVTMRCQPILGHNTVFWYRQTMMQGLELLAYFRNRAPLDDSGMPKDRFSAEMPDATLATLKIQPSEPRDSAVYFCASSGGGTDTQYFGPGTRLTVL.

There are a few counts of this clonotype. The chain recombines TRBV6-5 with TRBJ1-6, with 8 nucleotides matching TRBD1. Germline V gene sequence: CDR1 MNHEY, CDR2 SVGAGI. The CDR3 is 14 amino acids. The ends lost 6 bases at V and 6 bases at J; junction bases unmatched: 4. The CDR3 reads CASSATGVNSPLHF. The CDR3 DNA sequence: TGTGCCAGCAGCGCGACAGGGGTTAATTCACCCCTCCACTTT.

This clonotype appeared a few times. This chain uses TRBV27 with TRBJ2-1; 8 bases align to TRBD2. Germline loops: CDR1 MNHEY, CDR2 SMNVEV (reference sequence). Trimming cost V 6 bases and J 4 bases; bases outside gene matches: 8. The CDR3 length is 15 residues. The CDR3, as DNA: TGTGCCAGCAGCCGGGAGGGTACCACTTACAATGAGCAGTTCTTC. Translating gives CASSREGTTYNEQFF.

Many counts were recorded for this clonotype. J is TRBJ2-4 and V is TRBV7-2, with D perhaps TRBD1 or TRBD2 (5 bases each). This CDR3 spans 13 amino acids. Trimming left V 3 bases short and J 5 bases short, with 8 bases between. Germline V gene lookup returns CDR1 SGHTA and CDR2 FQGNSA. The CDR3 is CASSLRGENIQYF. DNA for the CDR3: TGTGCCAGCAGCTTGAGAGGGGAAAACATTCAGTACTTC.

This chain uses TRBV9 with TRBJ2-7; 10 bases fit TRBD1. Trimming removed 4 bases from V and 2 bases from J; junction bases left unmatched: 3. Germline V lookup: CDR1 SGDLS, CDR2 YYNGEE. CDR3 length equals 14 residues. As DNA, the CDR3 is TGTGCCAGCAGCACCGGACAGGGGGCCTACGAGCAGTACTTC. It encodes CASSTGQGAYEQYF.

V gene TRBV14 combines with J gene TRBJ2-2; D is unresolved. CDR3 length: 15 amino acids. Trimming took 3 bases from V and 1 from J, leaving 9 bases between them. Germline loops: CDR1 SGHDN, CDR2 FVKESK. CDR3 nucleotide sequence: TGTGCCAGCAGCCAGACTCCAGGGAACACCGGGGAGCTGTTTTTT. Protein sequence: CASSQTPGNTGELFF. The entire variable domain, with the rest obtained from reference TRBV14 and TRBJ2-2, is as follows: EAGVTQFPSHSVIEKGQTVTLRCDPISGHDNLYWYRRVMGKEIKFLLHFVKESKQDESGMPNNRFLAERTGGTYSTLKVQPAELEDSGVYFCASSQTPGNTGELFFGEGSRLTVL.

This clonotype has more than one count but fewer than ten. This chain links TRBV12-3 or TRBV12-4 with TRBJ1-4; the D gene is possibly TRBD1 (5 bases). The CDR3 extends over 13 amino acids. V shed 6 bases and J shed 10 bases, with 15 bases lying between them. The CDR3: CASRRGGGRKLFF. CDR3 DNA sequence: TGTGCCAGCAGACGGGGCGGTGGCAGAAAACTGTTTTTT.

The sample holds many counts of this clonotype. The rearrangement joins TRBV7-3 to TRBJ2-3; D is unresolved. The CDR3 is 13 residues long. The V end lost 1 base, the J end lost 4 bases, and 6 bases lay between the germline ends. The V gene's germline CDR1 is SGHTA and CDR2 FQGTGA. CDR3 bases: TGTGCCAGCAGCTTAATGGCATCAGATACGCAGTATTTT. Residues: CASSLMASDTQYF.

The CDR3 DNA is TGTGCCAGCAGCGTTGATTCCATTTGGAACACTGAAGCTTTCTTT. Translation gives CASSVDSIWNTEAFF. The chain carries TRBV9 and TRBJ1-1; no firm D call. V was trimmed by 2 bases and J by 1 base, leaving 12 bases between them. The CDR3 spans 15 residues. Germline V lookup: CDR1 SGDLS, CDR2 YYNGEE.

This clonotype has a count of ten or more. V gene TRBV4-1 combines with J gene TRBJ2-7; D gene uncertain. This CDR3 contains 11 residues. Germline CDR1 is MGHRA and CDR2 is YSYEKL. V dropped 3 bases and J dropped 3 bases, with 3 bases sitting between them. DNA of the CDR3: TGCGCCAGCAGCCAGAACTACGAGCAGTACTTC. It translates to CASSQNYEQYF.

This clonotype was counted ten times or more. This chain links TRBV12-3 or TRBV12-4 with TRBJ1-3; D is possibly TRBD1 (5 bases). The V and J ends lost 5 bases and 2 bases respectively, with 16 bases between them. The CDR3 contains 16 residues. The CDR3 loop is CASSPPGGAAGNTIYF. The CDR3 DNA reads TGTGCCAGCAGTCCTCCCGGGGGTGCAGCTGGAAACACCATATATTTT.